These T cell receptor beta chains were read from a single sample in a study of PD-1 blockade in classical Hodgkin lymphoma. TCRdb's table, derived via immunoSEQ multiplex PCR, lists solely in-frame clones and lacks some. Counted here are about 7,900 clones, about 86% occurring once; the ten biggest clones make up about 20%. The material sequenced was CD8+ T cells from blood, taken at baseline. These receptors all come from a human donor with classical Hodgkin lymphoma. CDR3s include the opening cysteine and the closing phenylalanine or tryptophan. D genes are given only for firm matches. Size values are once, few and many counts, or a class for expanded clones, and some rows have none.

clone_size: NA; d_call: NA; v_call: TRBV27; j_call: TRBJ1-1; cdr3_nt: TGTGCCAGCAGTTTAATTGGCGGAAGTGAAGCTTTCTTT; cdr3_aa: CASSLIGGSEAFF
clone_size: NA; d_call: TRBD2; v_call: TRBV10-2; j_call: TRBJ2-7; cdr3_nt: TGCGCCAGCAGTGAGTCGACTCTGGCTAGCGGGTCGTCCATCTACGAGCAGTACTTC; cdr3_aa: CASSESTLASGSSIYEQYF
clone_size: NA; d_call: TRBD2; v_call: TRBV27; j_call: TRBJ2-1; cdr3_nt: TGTGCCAGCAGTTCCACCGGGACTACACTGTACAATGAGCAGTTCTTC; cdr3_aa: CASSSTGTTLYNEQFF
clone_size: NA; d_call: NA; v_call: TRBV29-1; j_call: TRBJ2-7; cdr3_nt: TGCAGCGTTGCCCAGGGTAACGGGGTCGAGCAGTACTTC; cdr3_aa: CSVAQGNGVEQYF
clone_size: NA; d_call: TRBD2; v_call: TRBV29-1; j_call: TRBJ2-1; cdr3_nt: TGCAGCGTTGTCTGGCTAGCGGGGCTTGACAATGAGCAGTTCTTC; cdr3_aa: CSVVWLAGLDNEQFF
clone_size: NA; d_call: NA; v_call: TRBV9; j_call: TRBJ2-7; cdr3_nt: TGTGCCAGCAGCGTTGGGGTACTTACCTACGAGCAGTACTTC; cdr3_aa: CASSVGVLTYEQYF
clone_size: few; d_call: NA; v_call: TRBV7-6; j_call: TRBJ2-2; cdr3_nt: TGTGCCAGCAGCTTAGGGGCCTCGGGCACCGGGGAGCTGTTTTTT; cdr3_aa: CASSLGASGTGELFF
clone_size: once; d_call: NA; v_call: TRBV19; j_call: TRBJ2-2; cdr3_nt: TGTGCCAGTACCCTCGGGGGAGTAACCGGGGAGCTGTTTTTT; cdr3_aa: CASTLGGVTGELFF
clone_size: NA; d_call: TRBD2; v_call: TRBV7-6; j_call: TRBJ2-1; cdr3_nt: TGTGCCAGCAGCCTCCAGGCTTATCCCCTCGGGAGGGCGGGCTACAATGAGCAGTTCTTC; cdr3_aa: CASSLQAYPLGRAGYNEQFF
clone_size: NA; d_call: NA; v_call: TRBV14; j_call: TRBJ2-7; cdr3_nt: TGTGCCAGCAGCCAAGATCCGCAAACCTACGAGCAGTACTTC; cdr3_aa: CASSQDPQTYEQYF
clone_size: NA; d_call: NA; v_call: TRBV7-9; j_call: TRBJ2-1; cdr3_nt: TGTGCCAGCAGGTCGACACCCTCCTACAATGAGCAGTTCTTC; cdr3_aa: CASRSTPSYNEQFF
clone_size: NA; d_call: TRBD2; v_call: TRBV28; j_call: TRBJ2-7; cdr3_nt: TGTGCCAGCAGTTTAGCGGGAGAGGCCCTCGACGAGCAGTACTTC; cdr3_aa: CASSLAGEALDEQYF
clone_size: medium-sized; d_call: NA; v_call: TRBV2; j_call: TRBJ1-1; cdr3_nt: TGTGCCAGCACGCTGTTACAGGGGAACACTGAAGCTTTCTTT; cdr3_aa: CASTLLQGNTEAFF
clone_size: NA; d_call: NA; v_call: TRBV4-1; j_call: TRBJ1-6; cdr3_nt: TGCGCCAGCAGCCAGGGTCTGGGAAATTCACCCCTCCACTTT; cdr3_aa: CASSQGLGNSPLHF
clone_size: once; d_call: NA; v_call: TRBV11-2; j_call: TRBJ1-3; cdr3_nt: TGTGCCAGCAGCTTAGGGCCCAGCGGAAACACCATATATTTT; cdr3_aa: CASSLGPSGNTIYF
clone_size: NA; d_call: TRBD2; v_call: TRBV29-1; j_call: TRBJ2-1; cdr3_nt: TGCAGCGTTGTTAGCGGGTACAATGAGCAGTTCTTC; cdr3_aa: CSVVSGYNEQFF
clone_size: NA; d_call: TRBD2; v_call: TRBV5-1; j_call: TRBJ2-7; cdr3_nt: TGCGCCAGCAGCTCCCCTTCAGCGGGAGTATACGAGCAGTACTTC; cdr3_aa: CASSSPSAGVYEQYF
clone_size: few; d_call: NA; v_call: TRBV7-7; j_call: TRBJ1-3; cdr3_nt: TGTGCTAGCAGCGCCGGACCGAGCTCTGGAAACACCATATATTTT; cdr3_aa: CASSAGPSSGNTIYF
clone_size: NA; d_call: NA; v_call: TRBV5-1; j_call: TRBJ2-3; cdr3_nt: TGCGCCAGCAGCGGCCGACTCGGGACCCCAGATACGCAGTATTTT; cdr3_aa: CASSGRLGTPDTQYF
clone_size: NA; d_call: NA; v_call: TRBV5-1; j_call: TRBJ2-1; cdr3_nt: TGCGCCAGCAGCTTGGAGGAGACCTACAATGAGCAGTTCTTC; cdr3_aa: CASSLEETYNEQFF
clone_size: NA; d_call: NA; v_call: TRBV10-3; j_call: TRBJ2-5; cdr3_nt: TGTGCCATCAGTGAAGGGGGGCTGTACGAGACCCAGTACTTC; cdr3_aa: CAISEGGLYETQYF
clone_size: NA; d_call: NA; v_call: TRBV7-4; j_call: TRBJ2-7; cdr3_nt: TGTGCCAGCAGCTTCAATGCCTACGAGCAGTACTTC; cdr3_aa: CASSFNAYEQYF
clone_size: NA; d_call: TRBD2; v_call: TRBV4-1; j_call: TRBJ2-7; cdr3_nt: TGCGCCAGCAGCCAAGATCGGGGGGGTCTCGAGCAGTACTTC; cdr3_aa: CASSQDRGGLEQYF
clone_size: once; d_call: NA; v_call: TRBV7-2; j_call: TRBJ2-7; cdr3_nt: TGTGCCAGCCATGGGGCGAGCTCCTACGAGCAGTACTTC; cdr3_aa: CASHGASSYEQYF
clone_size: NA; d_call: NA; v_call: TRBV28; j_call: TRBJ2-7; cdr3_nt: TGTGCCAGCAACCCAGCACACCGGAACAACTACGAGCAGTACTTC; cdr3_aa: CASNPAHRNNYEQYF
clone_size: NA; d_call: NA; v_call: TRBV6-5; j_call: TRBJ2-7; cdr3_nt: TGTGCCAGCAGCCCCGGGACTGCGGGTCTGGAGCAGTACTTC; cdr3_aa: CASSPGTAGLEQYF
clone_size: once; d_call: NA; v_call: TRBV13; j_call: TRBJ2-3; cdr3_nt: TGTGCCAGCAGTCTAGCGTACACAGATACGCAGTATTTT; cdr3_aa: CASSLAYTDTQYF
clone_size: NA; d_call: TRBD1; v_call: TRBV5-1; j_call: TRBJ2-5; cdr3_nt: TGCGCCAGCAGCTTGGGACAGGGGGGGCAAGAGACCCAGTACTTC; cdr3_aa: CASSLGQGGQETQYF
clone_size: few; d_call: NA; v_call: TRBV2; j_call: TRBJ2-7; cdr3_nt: TGTGCCAGCAGTGTCTCTCTGGAGACCTCCTACGAGCAGTACTTC; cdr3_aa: CASSVSLETSYEQYF
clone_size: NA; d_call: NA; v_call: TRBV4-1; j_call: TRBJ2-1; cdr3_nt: TGCGCCAGCAGCCAAGAACCCAGCCCCGTAGAGCAGTTCTTC; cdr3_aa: CASSQEPSPVEQFF